The 21 T cell receptor beta chains listed next were all sequenced from one sample in a study of T cell responses to AZD1222 COVID-19 vaccine. Profiled with immunoSEQ multiplex PCR; TCRdb holds only in-frame clones, not every one. The sample includes approximately 140,000 clones, roughly 94% of them seen just once. The source was peripheral blood, collected on day 0 of AZD1222 vaccination. The receptor set was obtained from an adult in good health.

The rearrangement joins TRBV28 to TRBJ1-1; possibly TRBD1 for D (6 bases). Deletions cut 2 bases from V and 8 bases from J, with 12 bases between. CDR3 length: 13 amino acids. Germline V lookup: CDR1 MDHEN, CDR2 SYDVKM. CDR3: CASSLLQGREAFF. In nucleotides, the CDR3 is TGTGCCAGCAGTTTACTTCAGGGGCGAGAAGCTTTCTTT.

The genes are TRBV7-2 and TRBJ2-1; D is unclear. Trimming pared 3 bases from V and 4 bases from J, leaving 1 base between. The CDR3 is made up of 11 amino acids. Germline V gives CDR1 SGHTA, CDR2 FQGNSA. This CDR3 is CASSFYNEQFF. CDR3 sequence (DNA): TGTGCCAGCAGCTTTTACAATGAGCAGTTCTTC.

This rearrangement joins TRBV28 to TRBJ1-6; 8 nucleotides align to TRBD1. Germline V gene data show CDR1 as MDHEN and CDR2 as SYDVKM. The CDR3 has 16 amino acids. V was clipped by 6 bases and J by 6 bases; unmatched bases: 10. CDR3 in amino acids: CASRTQGASSNSPLHF. In DNA, the CDR3 is TGTGCCAGCAGGACTCAGGGGGCAAGTAGTAATTCACCCCTCCACTTT.

The table lists this clone with a count of one. The V call is TRBV7-9, the J call TRBJ1-4; D gene uncertain. V was cut by 3 bases and J by 7 bases, with 12 bases left in between. Germline lookup yields CDR1 SEHNR and CDR2 FQNEAQ (reference sequence). The CDR3 contains 14 residues. For the CDR3, the DNA is TGTGCCAGCAGCTTGGAGCAGGCCGGTGAAAAACTGTTTTTT. Translation gives CASSLEQAGEKLFF.

The chain links TRBV5-5 to TRBJ2-3; TRBD2 agrees at 10 bases. The CDR3 has 16 residues. Germline V gene lookup returns CDR1 SGHKS and CDR2 YYEKEE (reference sequence). V trimming: 4 bases; J trimming: 4 bases; junction bases outside the gene matches: 9. CDR3 amino acids: CASSITGTSVADTQYF. The DNA for the CDR3 is TGTGCCAGCAGCATCACCGGGACTAGCGTCGCAGATACGCAGTATTTT.

V and J are TRBV2 and TRBJ2-7; D possibly matches TRBD1 or TRBD2 (7 bases each). This CDR3 has 15 amino acids. Trimming stripped 6 bases from V and 3 bases from J, with 18 bases between. Germline CDR1 and CDR2: SNHLY and FYNNEI. CDR3 amino acids: CASSSNRGGSYEQYV. The CDR3 coding sequence is TGTGCCAGCAGCAGCAACAGGGGAGGGAGCTACGAGCAGTACGTC.

The V gene is TRBV19, the J gene TRBJ1-2; 10 nucleotides line up with TRBD1. The V gene's germline CDR1 is LNHDA and CDR2 SQIVND (reference sequence). Unmatched junction bases numbered 7, after V lost 7 bases and J lost 5 bases. The CDR3 loop spans 14 amino acids. The CDR3 DNA is TGTGCCAGTATCATCTCGGACAGGGGGTATGGCTACACCTTC. As protein: CASIISDRGYGYTF.

This clone came up once. V is TRBV5-5 and J is TRBJ2-5; D is possibly TRBD1 (5 bases). Germline assignment: CDR1 SGHKS and CDR2 YYEKEE (reference sequence). V dropped 0 bases and J dropped 2 bases, with 8 bases sitting between them. This CDR3 spans 14 amino acids. For the CDR3, the DNA is TGTGCCAGCAGCTTGGGGCAGGGACAAGAGACCCAGTACTTC. Encoded protein: CASSLGQGQETQYF.

CDR3 sequence reads: CASSIGQNTGELFF. In DNA form, the CDR3 reads TGTGCCAGTAGTATAGGACAGAACACCGGGGAGCTGTTTTTT. The J gene is TRBJ2-2, the V gene TRBV19; no clear D. This CDR3 region has 14 residues. Trimming took off 1 base at V and 1 base at J, with 4 bases between the two ends. Germline V gene lookup returns CDR1 LNHDA and CDR2 SQIVND (reference sequence). The variable domain in full, with the rest retrieved from reference TRBV19 and TRBJ2-2, is DGGITQSPKYLFRKEGQNVTLSCEQNLNHDAMYWYRQDPGQGLRLIYYSQIVNDFQKGDIAEGYSVSREKKESFPLTVTSAQKNPTAFYLCASSIGQNTGELFFGEGSRLTVL.

In this sample, this clone turned up once. V gene TRBV5-4 combines with J gene TRBJ2-5; D possibly corresponds to TRBD2 (5 bases). V was clipped by 3 bases and J by 3 bases, with 15 bases between them. This CDR3 region has 15 residues. CDR1 SGHNT and CDR2 YYREEE come from the germline V gene (reference sequence). The CDR3 spells CASSSPLGSKETQYF. The DNA for the CDR3 is TGTGCCAGCAGCTCCCCTCTGGGGAGTAAAGAGACCCAGTACTTC. The entire variable domain, with the rest obtained from reference TRBV5-4 and TRBJ2-5, is as follows: ETGVTQSPTHLIKTRGQQVTLRCSSQSGHNTVSWYQQALGQGPQFIFQYYREEENGRGNFPPRFSGLQFPNYSSELNVNALELDDSALYLCASSSPLGSKETQYFGPGTRLLVL.

This chain links TRBV5-4 with TRBJ2-1; 7 bases map to TRBD2. Looked up from germline, CDR1 is SGHNT and CDR2 is YYREEE (reference sequence). V lost 3 bases, J lost 4 bases, and 1 base stayed unmatched. This CDR3 region has 13 residues. The CDR3 spells CASSWTRYNEQFF. The CDR3 DNA reads as TGTGCCAGCAGCTGGACTAGATACAATGAGCAGTTCTTC.

This rearrangement joins TRBV19 to TRBJ1-5; a weak D match, TRBD1 (5 bases). The CDR3 spans 16 residues. V dropped 3 bases and J dropped 7 bases, with 19 bases sitting between them. Germline CDR1 is LNHDA and CDR2 is SQIVND (reference sequence). The CDR3 protein is CASSIGRGGGKQPQHF. For the CDR3, the DNA is TGTGCCAGTAGTATTGGGCGGGGTGGGGGTAAACAGCCCCAGCATTTT.

This clone was observed a few times. The rearrangement links TRBV7-9 to TRBJ2-3; D is perhaps TRBD1 or TRBD2 (6 bases each). V was shortened by 2 bases and J by 1 base, with 13 bases between the two germline ends. CDR1 and CDR2 (germline): SEHNR, FQNEAQ (reference sequence). This CDR3 comprises 16 residues. The CDR3 loop is CASSLSTGAGTDTQYF. CDR3 DNA: TGTGCCAGCAGCTTATCGACGGGGGCCGGCACAGATACGCAGTATTTT.

The V gene is TRBV20-1, the J gene TRBJ2-1; D possibly corresponds to TRBD2 (5 bases). Germline values: CDR1 DFQATT, CDR2 SNEGSKA (reference sequence). The CDR3 extends over 13 amino acids. V was trimmed by 3 bases and J by 5 bases, leaving 11 bases between them. CDR3 protein: CSASRGFDNEQFF. DNA for the CDR3: TGCAGTGCTAGTCGAGGGTTTGACAATGAGCAGTTCTTC.

In DNA, the CDR3 is TGTGCCAGCAGCATCCGGGACACCGCTAATGAAAAACTGTTTTTT. This encodes CASSIRDTANEKLFF. This rearrangement joins TRBV9 to TRBJ1-4; D perhaps matches TRBD1 (6 bases). This CDR3 has 15 amino acids. Germline CDR1 reads SGDLS; CDR2 reads YYNGEE. V was shortened by 4 bases and J by 3 bases, with 13 bases between the two germline ends.

The chain carries TRBV9 and TRBJ1-5, with D maybe TRBD1 (5 bases). The V end lost 0 bases, the J end lost 4 bases, and 14 bases lay between the germline ends. The CDR3 length is 16 residues. Germline CDR1 SGDLS, CDR2 YYNGEE. The chain's CDR3 is CASSVVVGPKNQPQHF. The CDR3 DNA reads as TGTGCCAGCAGCGTAGTGGTGGGGCCGAAAAATCAGCCCCAGCATTTT.

The chain employs TRBV5-4 and TRBJ2-5; the match to TRBD2 covers 8 bases. This CDR3 comprises 15 residues. J was trimmed by 5 bases and V by 1 base; bases with no gene match: 7. Per germline, CDR1 SGHNT and CDR2 YYREEE (reference sequence). The chain's CDR3 is CASSLSSGVQETQYF. The CDR3 DNA sequence: TGTGCCAGCAGCTTGAGTAGCGGGGTACAGGAGACCCAGTACTTC. The entire variable domain, with the rest obtained from reference TRBV5-4 and TRBJ2-5, is as follows: ETGVTQSPTHLIKTRGQQVTLRCSSQSGHNTVSWYQQALGQGPQFIFQYYREEENGRGNFPPRFSGLQFPNYSSELNVNALELDDSALYLCASSLSSGVQETQYFGPGTRLLVL.

V is TRBV6-5 and J is TRBJ1-5; D may be TRBD1 (6 bases). Per the germline V gene, CDR1 is MNHEY and CDR2 is SVGAGI. The CDR3 is 14 amino acids. V dropped 7 bases and J dropped 6 bases, with 16 bases sitting between them. CDR3 DNA sequence: TGTGCCAGCACCTTCGACAGGTCTGGTCAGCCCCAGCATTTT. Translation gives CASTFDRSGQPQHF.

The chain carries TRBV6-4 and TRBJ1-3; D might be TRBD1 (5 bases). V was pared by 6 bases and J by 9 bases, with 15 bases between. The CDR3 length is 13 residues. The germline CDR1 and CDR2 sequences are MRHNA and SNTAGT. CDR3 loop: CASRPGGEGTIYF. The DNA of the CDR3 is TGTGCCAGCAGGCCGGGAGGGGAGGGCACCATATATTTT.

The chain recombines TRBV4-3 with TRBJ2-3; D is undetermined. The CDR3 consists of 14 residues. V lost 1 base and J lost 7, with 12 bases in between. The germline gives CDR1 LGHNA, CDR2 YSLEER. This CDR3 is CASSQVESANTQYF. As DNA, the CDR3 is TGCGCCAGCAGCCAAGTTGAATCGGCAAATACGCAGTATTTT.

The J gene is TRBJ2-7, the V gene TRBV2, with D unclear. Between the trimmed V and J ends, which lost 4 bases and 0 bases, there was a span of 7 bases. The CDR3 length is 13 residues. The V gene's germline CDR1 is SNHLY and CDR2 FYNNEI. In nucleotides, the CDR3 is TGTGCCAGCAGTGTAGAAAGCTCCTACGAGCAGTACGTC. It translates to CASSVESSYEQYV.